This TCR beta chain is from a study of control samples from healthy donors and cancer patients. This table comes from immunoSEQ multiplex PCR, and its TCRdb copy is limited to in-frame clones, with some not included. The sample includes about 140,000 clones, less than 95% of them seen just once. V dropped 6 bases and J dropped 4 bases, with 13 bases sitting between them. This CDR3 is built from 14 residues. Germline V gene data show CDR1 as MNHEY and CDR2 as SVGAGI. The genes are TRBV6-5 and TRBJ1-3; tentatively, D is TRBD1 (5 bases). The sequencing sample was made of blood. This receptor was identified in a young man in good health. The CDR3 reads CASSSGAYGNTIYF. CDR3 coding DNA: TGTGCCAGCAGCTCTGGGGCGTACGGAAACACCATATATTTT.